This T cell receptor (beta chain) was found in a study of PD-1 blockade in classical Hodgkin lymphoma. Study as a whole: Intravenous infusions of nivolumab 3 mg/kg reached patients every 2 weeks. Findings and limits, study-wide: Anyone who began nivolumab under 1 year after ASCT was excluded. There was a significant rise in CD4+ TCR diversity by C4D1, with no such rise for CD8+. Before treatment, TCR diversity in newly diagnosed patients was reportedly lower than in healthy donors.

Clones were sequenced by immunoSEQ multiplex PCR, and TCRdb holds only the in-frame ones, with some missing. The repertoire holds about 21,000 clones, under 70% seen once, with almost 6% in the top ten. Every one of the patients relapsed after autologous stem cell transplantation (brentuximab vedotin exposure was variable). V lost 2 bases and J lost 1, with 8 bases in between. The CDR3 length is 14 residues. Looked up from germline, CDR1 is SGHAT and CDR2 is FQNNGV. This clone was seen a few times. What it recognizes is unknown. The sequence was collected from a human donor with classical Hodgkin lymphoma. Sequenced here: peripheral blood mononuclear cells (PBMCs), sampled at baseline. The chain combines TRBV11-2 with TRBJ2-5; D is unclear. The CDR3 here is CASSLFSTQETQYF. In nucleotides, the CDR3 is TGTGCCAGCAGCTTATTCTCCACCCAAGAGACCCAGTACTTC.